This T cell receptor (beta chain) was sequenced during a study of technical replicates of blood from several donors. Germline V gene sequence: CDR1 SGHKS, CDR2 YYEKEE (reference sequence). V was pared by 3 bases and J by 7 bases, with 11 bases between. CDR3 length equals 13 residues. Using immunoSEQ multiplex PCR, the repertoire was profiled, and TCRdb retains in-frame clones only, with some absent. The data contain 90,000 to 100,000 clones, 90% to 97% of them singletons. The clonotype was recovered from a human donor in good health. The source material was T cells isolated from PBMCs. The rearrangement joins TRBV5-5 to TRBJ2-1; tentatively, D is TRBD2 (5 bases). The CDR3 protein is CASSSGIRNEQFF. CDR3 bases: TGTGCCAGCAGCTCGGGGATTAGGAATGAGCAGTTCTTC.